This T cell receptor (beta chain) was sequenced for a study of cytomegalovirus exposure and HLA in healthy donors. General study results and limits: As a later analysis showed, several of the most significant clusters appeared to be linked to common viral pathogens.

Amplification used 60 Vbeta primers and 13 Jbeta primers. Produced via immunoSEQ multiplex PCR; TCRdb's table is partial and in-frame only. The table shows roughly 83,000 clones, with 65% to 80% occurring only once. J lost 12 bases, V lost 5 bases, and 18 bases had no gene match. Germline-derived CDR1 and CDR2 are SGHVS and FQNEAQ. This CDR3 spans 15 amino acids. Notes on this clone: Its specificity is unknown.

Sequencing was done on a sample of PBMCs. The source of this sequence is a man aged 55-75 years in good health and CMV-seronegative. The chain couples TRBV7-8 to TRBJ2-7; TRBD1 matches 8 bases. CDR3 loop: CASSPETGTGFGGYF. The CDR3 DNA reads as TGTGCCAGCAGCCCAGAGACCGGGACAGGTTTTGGTGGGTACTTC.